The next 15 T cell receptor beta chains were all read from a single sample in a study of blood T cell repertoires in COVID-19. Assay used: immunoSEQ multiplex PCR; TCRdb lists only in-frame clones, some missing. This sample yields about 390,000 clones, of which about 89% are seen a single time; roughly 2% belongs to the top ten. Sequencing was done on a sample of peripheral blood. Receptor source: a woman aged 55 to 70 with COVID-19, enrolled during active disease.

The chain uses TRBV27 and TRBJ2-5, with 8 bases aligning to TRBD1. In germline, CDR1 is MNHEY, CDR2 SMNVEV (reference sequence). The J segment lost 5 bases and the V segment lost 5 bases, leaving 10 bases of the junction unmatched. The CDR3 is 15 amino acids. CDR3 in DNA: TGTGCCAGCAGTCCATGGGACAGGTTGGGGGAGACCCAGTACTTC. Encoded protein: CASSPWDRLGETQYF.

This chain connects TRBV3-1 (or the pseudogene TRBV3-2) to TRBJ1-1; D remains unclear. Looked up from germline, CDR1 is LGHDT and CDR2 is YNNKEL (reference sequence). Deletions cut 5 bases from V and 5 bases from J, with 18 bases between. This CDR3 is built from 15 residues. This chain's CDR3 is CASSSTSPGSTEAFF. In DNA form, the CDR3 reads TGTGCCAGCAGCTCCACTTCTCCGGGGAGTACTGAAGCTTTCTTT.

The J gene is TRBJ1-1, the V gene TRBV11-2; perhaps TRBD1 as D (6 bases). Trimming took off 4 bases at V and 1 base at J, with 13 bases between the two ends. The CDR3 is 15 residues long. Germline lookup yields CDR1 SGHAT and CDR2 FQNNGV. The CDR3 region is CASSSRGDTNTEAFF. CDR3 nucleotides: TGTGCCAGCAGCTCCCGAGGGGACACGAACACTGAAGCTTTCTTT.

This chain uses TRBV27 with TRBJ2-4; a possible D gene is TRBD1 (5 bases). The CDR3 runs to 16 residues. V dropped 0 bases and J dropped 3 bases, with 12 bases sitting between them. Per germline, CDR1 MNHEY and CDR2 SMNVEV (reference sequence). CDR3 sequence (DNA): TGTGCCAGCAGTTTATCTGTGGGGCGGAGCAAAAACATTCAGTACTTC. It encodes CASSLSVGRSKNIQYF.

The chain carries TRBV6-5 and TRBJ2-7; D is unclear. Germline CDR1 and CDR2: MNHEY and SVGAGI. The germline V and J ends were trimmed by 6 bases and 0 bases, with 12 bases remaining between them. The CDR3 covers 14 residues. For the CDR3, the DNA is TGTGCCAGCAGCAAGGAGCGTCACTCCTACGAGCAGTACTTC. This gives the protein CASSKERHSYEQYF.

The chain is built from TRBV6-6 and TRBJ2-7; 8 bases match TRBD1. The CDR3 length is 14 residues. Per germline, CDR1 MNHNY and CDR2 SVGAGI (reference sequence). Trimming removed 6 bases from V and 2 bases from J; junction bases left unmatched: 6. CDR3 DNA sequence: TGTGCCAGCAGGAGGACAGGGAGTCCCTACGAGCAGTACTTC. Its translation: CASRRTGSPYEQYF.

This clone has just a few counts. The chain links TRBV11-2 to TRBJ1-2; tentative D call: TRBD1 (6 bases). The germline gives CDR1 SGHAT, CDR2 FQNNGV. The CDR3 is 14 amino acids. Trimming took off 6 bases at V and 6 bases at J, with 17 bases between the two ends. CDR3 protein: CASRTGGRHDGYTF. The CDR3 region has the DNA TGTGCCAGCAGAACGGGGGGGCGCCACGATGGCTACACCTTC.

This chain connects TRBV5-1 to TRBJ2-2, with a tentative D call TRBD2 (5 bases). V lost 0 bases and J lost 1, with 10 bases in between. The CDR3 is 16 residues long. Germline V CDR1 and CDR2: SGHRS, YFSETQ. The CDR3 sequence: CASSLERGKNTGELFF. The CDR3 DNA reads as TGCGCCAGCAGCTTGGAACGGGGAAAGAACACCGGGGAGCTGTTTTTT.

V and J are TRBV5-5 and TRBJ2-3, with D maybe TRBD1 (5 bases). V lost 3 bases and J 5 bases, leaving 13 bases between the germline ends. Germline-derived CDR1 and CDR2 are SGHKS and YYEKEE (reference sequence). The CDR3 runs 14 residues. The CDR3 DNA follows: TGTGCCAGCAGCTCCAGGGTTTATCAAGATACGCAGTATTTT. It encodes CASSSRVYQDTQYF.

A few counts support this clone. This sequence joins TRBV5-4 and TRBJ1-1, with D possibly being TRBD1 (5 bases). The V and J ends lost 4 bases and 2 bases respectively, with 18 bases between them. Germline V gene sequence: CDR1 SGHNT, CDR2 YYREEE (reference sequence). The CDR3 spans 16 residues. DNA for the CDR3: TGTGCCAGCAGCCTCGGGACTCTCGTCGTTAACACTGAAGCTTTCTTT. Translating it yields CASSLGTLVVNTEAFF.

The genes are TRBV27 and TRBJ1-6; 9 bases match TRBD1. The CDR3 loop spans 19 amino acids. V lost 3 bases, J lost 0 bases, and 9 bases stayed unmatched. Per the germline V gene, CDR1 is MNHEY and CDR2 is SMNVEV (reference sequence). In nucleotides, the CDR3 is TGTGCCAGCAGTTTCCGACAGGGGGGAACTAGCTCCTATAATTCACCCCTCCACTTT. As protein: CASSFRQGGTSSYNSPLHF.

The J gene is TRBJ1-3, the V gene TRBV10-3; the match to TRBD1 covers 10 bases. Germline values: CDR1 ENHRY, CDR2 SYGVKD. This CDR3 contains 14 residues. Trimming at V came to 6 bases and at J to 9 bases, leaving 8 bases not matched to a gene. The CDR3 coding sequence is TGTGCCATCAGAAAGACAGGGGGCGAAGGCACCATATATTTT. Translated, it gives CAIRKTGGEGTIYF.

A note on this clone: A junction end diverges from the germline sequence, so it may reflect a read error. This chain uses TRBV5-4 with TRBJ2-7, with D possibly matching TRBD1 (6 bases). The CDR3 is made up of 11 amino acids. Germline CDR1 is SGHNT and CDR2 is YYREEE (reference sequence). The CDR3 bases are TGTGCCAGCAGCTCAGGGGTCCTCGAAGCCTTC. Translating it yields CASSSGVLEAF.

The J gene is TRBJ2-7, the V gene TRBV23-1, with TRBD2 as a possible D gene (5 bases). TRBV23-1 is reported as an ORF; its role is uncertain. The V gene lost 4 bases and the J gene lost 9 bases, with 13 bases spanning the gap. The CDR3 covers 12 residues. The CDR3 sequence: CASSPGNGPQYF. The CDR3 DNA reads TGCGCCAGCAGTCCCGGGAACGGGCCGCAGTACTTC.

J is TRBJ1-3 and V is TRBV3-1 (or the pseudogene TRBV3-2); a weak D match, TRBD1 (6 bases). V was clipped by 5 bases and J by 4 bases, with 18 bases between them. The CDR3 sequence is 16 residues long. Germline V gene data show CDR1 as LGHDT and CDR2 as YNNKEL (reference sequence). CDR3 nucleotide sequence: TGTGCCAGCAGCTGGGACGGGGGGCCTGGCGGAAACACCATATATTTT. Protein sequence: CASSWDGGPGGNTIYF.